The 4 T cell receptor beta chains below were found in one sample sequenced in a study of T cells in Graves' hyperthyroidism and ophthalmopathy. RNA transcripts provided the source from which TCR beta CDR3 regions were amplified. HTBI primers were employed in a first-round RT-PCR of the TCR CDR3. Using its own MiXCR run on the multiplex PCR reads, TCRdb lists one record per CDR3 protein. Among about 50,000 distinct CDR3 sequences listed, 40% to 55% were seen once. What was sequenced was blood. The source of these receptors is a woman in her twenties or thirties with Graves' ophthalmopathy.

The chain carries TRBV2 and TRBJ2-1, with 7 nucleotides matching TRBD1. V was pared by 5 bases and J by 6 bases, with 1 base of the junction left unmatched. Germline V CDR1 and CDR2: SNHLY, FYNNEI. The CDR3 length is 12 residues. The CDR3 DNA reads TGTGCCAGCAGTCGACAGGGCAATGAGCAGTTCTTC. This codes for CASSRQGNEQFF.

This chain links TRBV24-1 with TRBJ2-3; D unclear. The CDR3 is made up of 11 amino acids. Germline V gene sequence: CDR1 KGHDR, CDR2 SFDVKD. V was pared by 6 bases and J by 9 bases, with 9 bases between. The chain's CDR3 is CATSTRETQYF. CDR3 DNA: TGTGCCACCAGTACAAGAGAAACGCAGTATTTT.

V usage is TRBV29-1 and J usage is TRBJ1-2, with TRBD1 identical over 9 bases. CDR1 and CDR2 (germline): SQVTM, ANQGSEA. V was clipped by 8 bases and J by 2 bases; unmatched bases: 12. The CDR3 is 15 residues long. The CDR3 spells CSSFKQGAENYGYTF. For the CDR3, the DNA is TGCAGCAGTTTCAAACAGGGGGCGGAGAACTATGGCTACACCTTC.

For the CDR3, the DNA is TGTGCCAGCAGTTTAACAGGGACAGCCGAAGAGACCCAGTACTTC. Translation gives CASSLTGTAEETQYF. V gene TRBV12-3 or TRBV12-4 combines with J gene TRBJ2-5; TRBD1 matches 7 bases. Trimming removed 2 bases from V and 3 bases from J; junction bases left unmatched: 6. This CDR3 is built from 15 residues.